Following are 25 T cell receptor beta chains from one sample sequenced in a study of CD8 T cells in Susac syndrome. It was with random hexamers that about 0.45 to 1 ug RNA was reverse transcribed. TCRdb reprocessed the immunoSEQ multiplex PCR reads with MiXCR, giving one entry per CDR3 protein. The sample holds hundreds of thousands of distinct CDR3 sequences, over 90% seen once. The sequenced sample consisted of CD4+ T cells from PBMCs. These receptors were collected from a human donor with multiple sclerosis.

This clonotype was counted a single time. The V and J genes are TRBV20-1 and TRBJ2-7, with 13 bases fitting TRBD2. V lost 4 bases to trimming and J lost 4 bases; unmatched junction nucleotides: 7. The CDR3 extends over 15 amino acids. Germline V gene lookup returns CDR1 DFQATT and CDR2 SNEGSKA (reference sequence). CDR3 bases: TGCAGTGCTACCGACACTAGCGGGGGGGCTTACGAGCAGTACTTC. It specifies CSATDTSGGAYEQYF.

This chain uses TRBV18 with TRBJ2-1, with D perhaps matching TRBD1 or TRBD2 (5 bases each). The CDR3 sequence is 13 residues long. In germline, CDR1 is KGHSH, CDR2 LQKENI. Deletions cut 2 bases from V and 5 bases from J, with 7 bases between. The CDR3 loop is CASSPGTDNEQFF. The CDR3 region has the DNA TGTGCCAGCTCACCAGGGACCGACAATGAGCAGTTCTTC.

This chain joins TRBV6-2 or TRBV6-3 and TRBJ1-5, with D maybe TRBD1 (5 bases). The CDR3 runs to 13 residues. V lost 5 bases to trimming and J lost 7 bases, with 12 bases between them. From germline, CDR1 is MNHEY and CDR2 SVGEGT. DNA for the CDR3: TGTGCCAGCAGTCCCAGGGAGGGACAGCCCCAGCATTTT. It yields the protein CASSPREGQPQHF.

The rearrangement uses TRBV6-2 or TRBV6-3 and TRBJ1-1, with D possibly being TRBD1 (5 bases). Deletions cut 8 bases from V and 1 base from J, with 11 bases between. The CDR3 has 13 amino acids. Germline CDR1 reads MNHEY; CDR2 reads SVGEGT. In DNA, the CDR3 is TGTGCCAGCGTACAGGTGGGGAACACTGAAGCTTTCTTT. Protein product: CASVQVGNTEAFF.

The rearrangement joins TRBV7-2 to TRBJ2-1; a possible D gene is TRBD2 (6 bases). V was cut by 2 bases and J by 8 bases, with 13 bases left in between. Looked up from germline, CDR1 is SGHTA and CDR2 is FQGNSA. This CDR3 region has 14 residues. This chain's CDR3 is CASSLSRGTDEQFF. Written as DNA, the CDR3 is TGTGCCAGCAGCTTATCCCGGGGGACGGATGAGCAGTTCTTC.

V and J are TRBV7-9 and TRBJ1-1; 8 bases are a match to TRBD1. V shed 1 base, J shed 5 bases, and the junction held 6 bases outside the gene matches. Germline assignment: CDR1 SEHNR and CDR2 FQNEAQ (reference sequence). The CDR3 contains 15 residues. The CDR3 is CASSLVQGAGTEAFF. CDR3 nucleotide sequence: TGTGCCAGCAGCTTAGTTCAGGGGGCGGGGACTGAAGCTTTCTTT.

The sample holds one count of this clonotype. CDR3 sequence (DNA): TGTGCCAGCAGTGAACCTATCTCCTACGAGCAGTACTTC. Its protein product is CASSEPISYEQYF. V is TRBV2 and J is TRBJ2-7; D call uncertain. The CDR3 sequence is 13 residues long. The V and J ends lost 2 bases and 0 bases respectively, with 5 bases between them. From germline, CDR1 is SNHLY and CDR2 FYNNEI.

V usage is TRBV20-1 and J usage is TRBJ2-3, with 16 bases matching TRBD2. V gave up 5 bases and J gave up 5 bases; unmatched junction bases: 7. Germline loops: CDR1 DFQATT, CDR2 SNEGSKA (reference sequence). The CDR3 consists of 16 residues. The CDR3, as DNA: TGCAGTGCTCCCGGGACTAGCGGGGGGGCGCAAGATACGCAGTATTTT. Translated, it gives CSAPGTSGGAQDTQYF.

This sequence joins TRBV3-1 and TRBJ2-7; unclear D gene. Germline values: CDR1 LGHDT, CDR2 YNNKEL (reference sequence). This CDR3 spans 14 amino acids. The V end was cut by 0 bases, the J end by 3 bases, with 9 bases between. CDR3 protein: CASSQDSGYYEQYF. The CDR3 nucleotides read TGTGCCAGCAGCCAAGATTCCGGATACTACGAGCAGTACTTC.

This chain links TRBV25-1 with TRBJ2-3, with TRBD2 matching over 9 bases. The CDR3 extends over 14 amino acids. Trimming removed 10 bases from V and 4 bases from J; junction bases left unmatched: 9. Germline V gives CDR1 MGHDK, CDR2 SYGVNS. The CDR3 loop is CATAVTSGSDTQYF. The CDR3 DNA follows: TGTGCCACCGCTGTTACTAGCGGGTCAGATACGCAGTATTTT.

This clonotype was seen a single time. For the CDR3, the DNA is TGCAGCGTTCCTAAGGGGGGCGGGGATACGCAGTATTTT. Its translation: CSVPKGGGDTQYF. The rearrangement uses TRBV29-1 and TRBJ2-3, with D perhaps assigned TRBD1 or TRBD2 (6 bases each). V was trimmed by 5 bases and J by 6 bases, leaving 15 bases between them. CDR3 length equals 13 residues. The germline V gene has CDR1 SQVTM and CDR2 ANQGSEA.

This chain connects TRBV6-5 to TRBJ2-5; TRBD2 matches 10 bases. The germline V gene encodes CDR1 MNHEY and CDR2 SVGAGI. Germline trimming cut 2 bases from V and 5 bases from J; bases unmatched to any gene: 2. This CDR3 contains 14 residues. CDR3 sequence: CASSYRTSGETQYF. Written as DNA, the CDR3 is TGTGCCAGCAGTTACCGGACTAGCGGTGAGACCCAGTACTTC.

CDR3 protein: CASSPTADTVYNEQFF. CDR3 nucleotide sequence: TGTGCCAGCAGTCCAACCGCAGACACCGTATACAATGAGCAGTTCTTC. The chain uses TRBV7-9 and TRBJ2-1; D call uncertain. CDR3 length: 16 residues. Germline V gene data show CDR1 as SEHNR and CDR2 as FQNEAQ (reference sequence). Between the trimmed V and J ends, which lost 6 bases and 4 bases, there was a span of 19 bases.

V is TRBV7-6 and J is TRBJ2-2, with 12 bases aligning to TRBD1. Trimming took 4 bases from V and 4 from J; bases not matched to a gene: 4. The CDR3 length is 16 residues. CDR1 is SGHVS, CDR2 FNYEAQ, per germline. The CDR3, as DNA: TGTGCCAGCAGCTCTGGGACAGGGGGCGCCACCGGGGAGCTGTTTTTT. Its protein is CASSSGTGGATGELFF.

The chain employs TRBV6-1 and TRBJ2-5, with 7 bases that match TRBD2. Germline trimming cut 4 bases from V and 1 base from J; bases unmatched to any gene: 12. The CDR3 extends over 17 amino acids. Germline V gene sequence: CDR1 MNHNS, CDR2 SASEGT. This CDR3 reads CASSVKREGHSQETQYF. The CDR3 DNA follows: TGTGCCAGCAGTGTCAAGAGGGAGGGCCATTCCCAAGAGACCCAGTACTTC.

The rearrangement uses TRBV29-1 and TRBJ2-3; TRBD2 matches at 8 bases. Germline V gives CDR1 SQVTM, CDR2 ANQGSEA. This CDR3 has 14 amino acids. V lost 5 bases and J lost 8; bases outside the gene matches: 12. CDR3 nucleotide sequence: TGCAGCGTTTTATCCGGGGGGGCCGTCGGTACGCAGTATTTT. Amino acid sequence: CSVLSGGAVGTQYF.

This clonotype has a handful of counts. This rearrangement joins TRBV30 to TRBJ2-4; D gene unclear. Between the trimmed V and J ends, which lost 0 bases and 1 base, there was a span of 7 bases. Per germline, CDR1 GTSNPN and CDR2 SVGIG (reference sequence). The CDR3 has 14 amino acids. DNA for the CDR3: TGTGCCTGGAGTGTGGGCTGGGCCAAAAACATTCAGTACTTC. Its translation is CAWSVGWAKNIQYF.

This clonotype was seen a single time. V is TRBV2 and J is TRBJ2-5; the D is unclear. The germline V and J ends were trimmed by 3 bases and 4 bases, with 9 bases remaining between them. This CDR3 has 13 amino acids. CDR1 and CDR2 from the germline V gene are SNHLY and FYNNEI. CDR3 protein: CASSEETGETQYF. The CDR3, as DNA: TGTGCCAGCAGTGAGGAGACGGGAGAGACCCAGTACTTC.

The chain combines TRBV20-1 with TRBJ2-3, with 7 positions matching TRBD2. CDR1 and CDR2 from the germline V gene are DFQATT and SNEGSKA (reference sequence). CDR3 size: 15 residues. Trimming at V came to 6 bases and at J to 2 bases, leaving 11 bases not matched to a gene. CDR3 sequence reads: CSASVASGNTDTQYF. CDR3 DNA sequence: TGCAGTGCCTCCGTGGCTAGCGGTAACACAGATACGCAGTATTTT.

V is TRBV2 and J is TRBJ2-1; D possibly corresponds to TRBD2 (5 bases). CDR1 SNHLY and CDR2 FYNNEI come from the germline V gene. The V gene lost 8 bases and the J gene lost 6 bases, with 11 bases spanning the gap. This CDR3 is built from 12 residues. CDR3 protein: CASEDWGNEQFF. CDR3 sequence (DNA): TGTGCCAGCGAGGACTGGGGCAATGAGCAGTTCTTC.

The chain has TRBV20-1 and TRBJ2-7; D call uncertain. Looked up from germline, CDR1 is DFQATT and CDR2 is SNEGSKA (reference sequence). V was cut by 1 base and J by 5 bases, with 12 bases left in between. CDR3 length equals 13 residues. The CDR3 DNA reads TGCAGTGCTAGAGGGCCCAAAGGCGACGAGCAGTACGTC. Its translation: CSARGPKGDEQYV.

This clonotype has a single count. V gene TRBV15 combines with J gene TRBJ1-1; 7 nucleotides line up with TRBD1. Trimming cost V 5 bases and J 11 bases; bases outside gene matches: 11. Per the germline V gene, CDR1 is LNHNV and CDR2 is YYDKDF (reference sequence). This CDR3 has 13 amino acids. CDR3 DNA sequence: TGTGCCACCAGCGTTCGACAGGGACTCTGGGCTTTCTTT. This sequence encodes CATSVRQGLWAFF.

This clonotype has just one count. The gene calls are TRBV12-3 or TRBV12-4 and TRBJ2-2; no reliable D call. V lost 6 bases and J lost 4, with 12 bases in between. The CDR3 covers 14 residues. The DNA for the CDR3 is TGTGCCAGCAGCCCTACCCCGGTCACCGGGGAGCTGTTTTTT. This codes for CASSPTPVTGELFF.

The rearrangement joins TRBV9 to TRBJ2-3; 10 bases agree with TRBD2. V lost 9 bases, J lost 4 bases, and 5 bases stayed unmatched. The germline CDR1 and CDR2 sequences are SGDLS and YYNGEE. CDR3 length equals 13 residues. Here the CDR3 DNA reads TGTGCCACCTCTAGCGGGGGTGCAGATACGCAGTATTTT. Protein product: CATSSGGADTQYF.

This chain connects TRBV30 to TRBJ1-4; no clear D. Trimming took 3 bases from V and 0 from J, leaving 8 bases between them. CDR3 length: 14 residues. Germline V lookup: CDR1 GTSNPN, CDR2 SVGIG (reference sequence). This CDR3 is CAWRMRATNEKLFF. CDR3 coding DNA: TGTGCCTGGAGAATGAGAGCAACTAATGAAAAACTGTTTTTT.